A selection of T cell receptor beta chains follows, all from one sample in a study of blood T cell repertoires in COVID-19. The table came from immunoSEQ multiplex PCR; TCRdb's copy has only in-frame clones and leaves some out. The table has under 200,000 clones, roughly 77% seen once. Input material: peripheral blood. These receptors were obtained from a middle-aged woman with COVID-19, enrolled during active disease. CDR3s include the opening cysteine and the closing phenylalanine or tryptophan. Fields, in order: clone size, D gene, J gene, V gene, CDR3 protein, CDR3 DNA. A D gene is named only where the DNA matches it firmly. Part of the rows lack a size; the others show once, few, many or a class for expanded clones.

size: -; D: -; J: TRBJ2-1; V: TRBV5-1; CDR3: CASNDLRARDEQFF; DNA: TGCGCCAGCAACGACCTCCGGGCGAGGGATGAGCAGTTCTTC
size: many; D: TRBD2; J: TRBJ2-2; V: TRBV7-8; CDR3: CASSLMSGGATGELFF; DNA: TGTGCCAGCAGCTTGATGAGCGGGGGGGCCACCGGGGAGCTGTTTTTT
size: many; D: TRBD1; J: TRBJ2-7; V: TRBV18; CDR3: CASSPMTGGSYEQYF; DNA: TGTGCCAGCTCACCCATGACAGGGGGCTCCTACGAGCAGTACTTC
size: -; D: -; J: TRBJ1-5; V: TRBV30; CDR3: CAWSKLQGNQPQHF; DNA: TGTGCCTGGAGTAAGCTACAGGGCAATCAGCCCCAGCATTTT
size: -; D: -; J: TRBJ2-7; V: TRBV3-1/TRBV3-2; CDR3: CASSQELTTAAYF; DNA: TGTGCCAGCAGCCAAGAATTAACGACGGCGGCGTACTTC
size: -; D: TRBD1; J: TRBJ1-2; V: TRBV27; CDR3: CASSPFDRAWVDGYTF; DNA: TGTGCCAGCAGTCCCTTCGACAGGGCGTGGGTGGACGGCTACACCTTC
size: -; D: -; J: TRBJ1-4; V: TRBV4-1; CDR3: CASSQIRTTNEKLFF; DNA: TGCGCCAGCAGCCAGATCAGGACAACTAATGAAAAACTGTTTTTT
size: -; D: -; J: TRBJ2-3; V: TRBV5-1; CDR3: CASSLQGATDTQYF; DNA: TGCGCCAGCAGCTTACAGGGCGCCACAGATACGCAGTATTTT
size: -; D: TRBD2; J: TRBJ2-1; V: TRBV6-5; CDR3: CASSLLSGGGNEQFF; DNA: TGTGCCAGCAGTCTACTGAGCGGGGGGGGCAATGAGCAGTTCTTC
size: -; D: -; J: TRBJ2-1; V: TRBV9; CDR3: CASSVEASPSGEQFF; DNA: TGTGCCAGCAGCGTAGAAGCGTCCCCTTCGGGTGAGCAGTTCTTC
size: -; D: TRBD2; J: TRBJ2-1; V: TRBV2; CDR3: CASSEDPPMSGRQFNNEQFF; DNA: TGTGCCAGCAGTGAAGACCCACCGATGAGCGGGAGGCAATTCAACAATGAGCAGTTCTTC
size: -; D: TRBD1; J: TRBJ1-1; V: TRBV6-5; CDR3: CASHLDRVGGTEAFF; DNA: TGTGCCAGCCATTTAGACAGGGTCGGGGGCACTGAAGCTTTCTTT
size: -; D: -; J: TRBJ1-5; V: TRBV5-8; CDR3: CASSLVRGNQPQHF; DNA: TGTGCCAGCAGCTTGGTCAGGGGAAATCAGCCCCAGCATTTT
size: once; D: -; J: TRBJ2-2; V: TRBV11-3; CDR3: CASSSYTGELFF; DNA: TGTGCCAGCAGCTCCTACACCGGGGAGCTGTTTTTT
size: few; D: TRBD2; J: TRBJ2-1; V: TRBV11-3; CDR3: CASSHGLAGVRGAGDEQFF; DNA: TGTGCCAGCAGCCATGGACTAGCGGGAGTTCGGGGAGCCGGTGATGAGCAGTTCTTC
size: -; D: -; J: TRBJ1-5; V: TRBV2; CDR3: CASSASGRGNQPQHF; DNA: TGTGCCAGCAGCGCCTCAGGGCGCGGCAATCAGCCCCAGCATTTT
size: -; D: -; J: TRBJ1-1; V: TRBV6-5; CDR3: CASSYSISSLDTEAFF; DNA: TGTGCCAGCAGTTACTCGATATCCAGTCTGGACACTGAAGCTTTCTTT
size: -; D: TRBD1; J: TRBJ1-3; V: TRBV5-1; CDR3: CASSGGTGGNTIYF; DNA: TGCGCCAGCAGCGGGGGGACAGGTGGAAACACCATATATTTT
size: -; D: TRBD2; J: TRBJ2-1; V: TRBV30; CDR3: CAWSAGGGVTEQFF; DNA: TGTGCCTGGAGTGCGGGGGGGGGCGTCACTGAGCAGTTCTTC
size: -; D: -; J: TRBJ2-2; V: TRBV30; CDR3: CAWSRTPTGELFF; DNA: TGTGCCTGGAGTAGGACACCCACCGGGGAGCTGTTTTTT
size: -; D: TRBD1; J: TRBJ1-1; V: TRBV12-5; CDR3: CASGPGQKNTEAFF; DNA: TGTGCTAGTGGACCGGGACAGAAAAACACTGAAGCTTTCTTT
size: -; D: -; J: TRBJ2-7; V: TRBV12-3/TRBV12-4; CDR3: CASSPPGYEQYF; DNA: TGTGCCAGCAGCCCCCCCGGCTACGAGCAGTACTTC
size: -; D: TRBD2; J: TRBJ2-5; V: TRBV6-5; CDR3: CASSSTSFRETQYF; DNA: TGTGCCAGCAGTTCGACTAGCTTTAGAGAGACCCAGTACTTC
size: -; D: -; J: TRBJ1-1; V: TRBV12-3/TRBV12-4; CDR3: CASRLGLNTEAFF; DNA: TGTGCCAGCAGGTTGGGCCTGAACACTGAAGCTTTCTTT
size: -; D: TRBD2; J: TRBJ2-2; V: TRBV10-3; CDR3: CAISRGGDTGELFF; DNA: TGTGCCATCAGTCGTGGGGGGGACACCGGGGAGCTGTTTTTT
size: few; D: TRBD2; J: TRBJ2-5; V: TRBV4-2; CDR3: CASSQDYSGGGQTQYF; DNA: TGTGCCAGCAGCCAAGATTATAGCGGGGGGGGACAGACCCAGTACTTC
size: -; D: -; J: TRBJ1-1; V: TRBV7-9; CDR3: CASSSRPNTEAFF; DNA: TGTGCCAGCAGCTCGAGGCCGAACACTGAAGCTTTCTTT
size: -; D: -; J: TRBJ1-4; V: TRBV10-2; CDR3: CASTEGGTTNEKLFF; DNA: TGCGCCAGCACCGAGGGGGGGACAACTAATGAAAAACTGTTTTTT
size: -; D: TRBD2; J: TRBJ2-1; V: TRBV24-1; CDR3: CATSDDQREKFF; DNA: TGTGCCACCAGTGATGATCAGCGGGAGAAGTTCTTC
size: once; D: TRBD2; J: TRBJ2-1; V: TRBV27; CDR3: CASTRLTGTSGGARNEQFF; DNA: TGTGCCAGCACCCGCCTTACCGGGACTAGCGGGGGGGCCAGGAATGAGCAGTTCTTC
size: -; D: -; J: TRBJ1-4; V: TRBV29-1; CDR3: CSAMRGGYEKLFF; DNA: TGCAGCGCCATGAGGGGGGGATATGAAAAACTGTTTTTT
size: -; D: TRBD1; J: TRBJ1-5; V: TRBV18; CDR3: CASSPPGTGGKSQPQHF; DNA: TGTGCCAGCTCACCACCCGGGACAGGGGGGAAAAGTCAGCCCCAGCATTTT
size: -; D: TRBD1; J: TRBJ2-7; V: TRBV4-3; CDR3: CASSQGQGAHEQYF; DNA: TGCGCCAGCAGCCAGGGACAGGGGGCACACGAGCAGTACTTC
size: -; D: TRBD1; J: TRBJ2-7; V: TRBV15; CDR3: CATSREGQGAYEQYF; DNA: TGTGCCACCAGCAGAGAGGGACAGGGGGCCTACGAGCAGTACTTC
size: once; D: -; J: TRBJ1-1; V: TRBV18; CDR3: CASSPAPSQNTEAFF; DNA: TGTGCCAGCTCACCAGCCCCTAGTCAGAACACTGAAGCTTTCTTT
size: -; D: TRBD2; J: TRBJ2-5; V: TRBV29-1; CDR3: CSALAGGAQETQYF; DNA: TGCAGCGCCTTGGCCGGGGGGGCCCAAGAGACCCAGTACTTC
size: -; D: -; J: TRBJ1-2; V: TRBV27; CDR3: CASSFRQGLGYTF; DNA: TGTGCCAGCAGTTTTAGGCAGGGACTGGGCTACACCTTC
size: -; D: -; J: TRBJ1-1; V: TRBV7-8; CDR3: CASSFSRDMNTEAFF; DNA: TGTGCCAGCAGTTTTTCCCGGGATATGAACACTGAAGCTTTCTTT
size: -; D: -; J: TRBJ1-2; V: TRBV30; CDR3: CAWSAGNYGYTF; DNA: TGTGCCTGGAGTGCCGGGAACTATGGCTACACCTTC
size: -; D: -; J: TRBJ1-6; V: TRBV11-2; CDR3: CASSLRTELNSPLHF; DNA: TGTGCCAGCAGCCTCCGGACTGAATTGAATTCACCCCTCCACTTT